What follows are 10 T cell receptor beta chains derived from one specimen sequenced in a study of blood T cell repertoires in COVID-19. The repertoire was sequenced with immunoSEQ multiplex PCR; TCRdb's copy has only in-frame clones and lacks some. The sample holds hundreds of thousands of clones; roughly 90% are singletons and the top ten take 9% to 9.5%. The sequencing input was peripheral blood. The receptors were gathered from a young man with active or convalescent COVID-19.

This rearrangement joins TRBV6-1 to TRBJ2-2; tentative D call: TRBD1 (6 bases). V shed 0 bases and J shed 1 base, with 9 bases lying between them. The CDR3 has 16 amino acids. Germline V gene data show CDR1 as MNHNS and CDR2 as SASEGT. Here the CDR3 DNA reads TGTGCCAGCAGTGAAGCGCGACAGGAGAACACCGGGGAGCTGTTTTTT. Translation gives CASSEARQENTGELFF.

The genes are TRBV6-5 and TRBJ2-7; TRBD2 agrees at 13 bases. The CDR3 has 14 residues. Unmatched junction bases numbered 6, after V lost 6 bases and J lost 7 bases. In germline, CDR1 is MNHEY, CDR2 SVGAGI. In DNA form, the CDR3 reads TGTGCCAGCAGGGGACTAGCGGGGCCTATGGAGCAGTACTTC. This encodes CASRGLAGPMEQYF.

There are a few counts of this clone. The CDR3 loop is CASSYSWTPQETQYF. As DNA, the CDR3 is TGTGCCAGCAGTTACTCTTGGACACCCCAAGAGACCCAGTACTTC. J is TRBJ2-5 and V is TRBV6-5; D perhaps matches TRBD1 (5 bases). This CDR3 has 15 amino acids. The germline gives CDR1 MNHEY, CDR2 SVGAGI. V shed 0 bases and J shed 1 base, with 9 bases lying between them.

V gene TRBV13 combines with J gene TRBJ2-5, with 8 bases aligning to TRBD2. CDR1 and CDR2 from the germline V gene are PRHDT and FYEKMQ (reference sequence). CDR3 size: 19 residues. Unmatched junction bases numbered 22, after V lost 5 bases and J lost 5 bases. CDR3 residues: CASSPTAGLSGGRMETQYF. The CDR3 bases are TGTGCCAGCAGCCCCACCGCGGGGTTGTCGGGGGGGCGAATGGAGACCCAGTACTTC.

The chain couples TRBV5-4 to TRBJ2-1; 15 bases match TRBD2. Germline values: CDR1 SGHNT, CDR2 YYREEE (reference sequence). V lost 2 bases to trimming and J lost 6 bases; unmatched junction nucleotides: 3. The CDR3 sequence is 16 residues long. The CDR3 nucleotides read TGTGCCAGCAGCTTAGGACTAGCGGGGGGGAGCAATGAGCAGTTCTTC. This gives the protein CASSLGLAGGSNEQFF.

The chain employs TRBV10-1 and TRBJ2-6; D possibly corresponds to TRBD2 (6 bases). V lost 7 bases to trimming and J lost 0 bases, with 16 bases between them. The length of the CDR3 is 17 residues. CDR1 and CDR2 (germline): WNHNN, SYGVQD (reference sequence). The DNA for the CDR3 is TGCGCCAGCAACAGTGGGACTCTGACCTCTGGGGCCAACGTCCTGACTTTC. Its protein is CASNSGTLTSGANVLTF.

The rearrangement uses TRBV6-5 and TRBJ2-1; 11 bases line up with TRBD2. Trimming removed 10 bases from V and 2 bases from J; junction bases left unmatched: 4. The CDR3 is made up of 14 amino acids. From germline, CDR1 is MNHEY and CDR2 SVGAGI. CDR3: CAISGLAAYNEQFF. CDR3 nucleotides: TGTGCCATTTCGGGACTAGCGGCCTACAATGAGCAGTTCTTC.

The genes are TRBV5-4 and TRBJ1-4, with D maybe TRBD1 (5 bases). The germline gives CDR1 SGHNT, CDR2 YYREEE (reference sequence). The CDR3 extends over 15 amino acids. The V gene lost 5 bases and the J gene lost 0 bases, with 11 bases spanning the gap. The CDR3 spells CASSSPGPTNEKLFF. CDR3 in DNA: TGTGCCAGCAGTTCCCCAGGGCCAACTAATGAAAAACTGTTTTTT.

The V gene is TRBV7-2, the J gene TRBJ2-2; 15 bases match TRBD2. This CDR3 spans 18 amino acids. J was trimmed by 8 bases and V by 2 bases; bases with no gene match: 9. Germline V gene sequence: CDR1 SGHTA, CDR2 FQGNSA. The CDR3: CASSLRTSGGALGGELFF. CDR3 sequence (DNA): TGTGCCAGCAGCTTAAGGACTAGCGGGGGGGCCCTTGGTGGGGAGCTGTTTTTT.

With regard to this clone: Other DNA sequences from this sample encode an identical CDR3 as well. The rearrangement joins TRBV3-1 (or the pseudogene TRBV3-2) to TRBJ1-1, with a tentative D call TRBD1 (6 bases). Looked up from germline, CDR1 is LGHDT and CDR2 is YNNKEL (reference sequence). The length of the CDR3 is 14 residues. Trimming left V 5 bases short and J 8 bases short, with 18 bases between. CDR3 sequence (DNA): TGTGCCAGCAGCTCAATTGGGCTCGGGACAGAAGCTTTCTTT. Translated, it gives CASSSIGLGTEAFF.